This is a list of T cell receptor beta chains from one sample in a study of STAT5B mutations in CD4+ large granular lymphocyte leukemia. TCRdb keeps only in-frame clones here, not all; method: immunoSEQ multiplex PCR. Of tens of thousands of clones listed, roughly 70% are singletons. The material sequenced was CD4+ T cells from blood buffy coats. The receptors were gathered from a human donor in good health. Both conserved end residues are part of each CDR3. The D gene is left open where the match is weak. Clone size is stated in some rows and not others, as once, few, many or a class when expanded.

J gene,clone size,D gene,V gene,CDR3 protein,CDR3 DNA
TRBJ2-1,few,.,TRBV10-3,CAIRGGAYSYNEQFF,TGTGCCATCCGAGGCGGCGCTTACTCCTACAATGAGCAGTTCTTC
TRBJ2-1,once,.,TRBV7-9,CASIVSSYNEQFF,TGTGCCAGCATCGTTAGCTCCTACAATGAGCAGTTCTTC
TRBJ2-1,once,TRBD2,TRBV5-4,CASSSSGGALSYNEQFF,TGTGCCAGCAGCAGTAGCGGGGGGGCCCTATCCTACAATGAGCAGTTCTTC
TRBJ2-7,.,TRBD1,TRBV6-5,CASTPTGPAAEQYF,TGTGCCAGCACCCCGACAGGGCCAGCCGCCGAGCAGTACTTC
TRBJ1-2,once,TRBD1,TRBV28,CASLTGGEFNYGYTF,TGTGCCAGCCTGACAGGGGGCGAGTTTAACTATGGCTACACCTTC
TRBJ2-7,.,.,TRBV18,CASSQDYSYEQYF,TGTGCCAGCTCTCAGGACTACTCCTACGAGCAGTACTTC
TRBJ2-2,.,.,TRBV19,CAGRRDTGELFF,TGTGCCGGGCGCCGGGACACCGGGGAGCTGTTTTTT
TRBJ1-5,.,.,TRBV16,CASSGQLGLDPQHF,TGTGCCAGCAGCGGCCAACTGGGCCTGGACCCCCAGCATTTT
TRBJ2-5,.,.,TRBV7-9,CASRGVGRETQYF,TGTGCCAGCCGGGGCGTAGGCCGGGAGACCCAGTACTTC
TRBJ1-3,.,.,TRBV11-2,CASSFLEGGSGNTIYF,TGTGCCAGCAGCTTTCTCGAGGGAGGTTCTGGAAACACCATATATTTT
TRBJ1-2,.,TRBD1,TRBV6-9,CASSAYTGGGCGYTF,TGTGCCAGCAGTGCTTACACAGGGGGCGGGTGTGGCTACACCTTC
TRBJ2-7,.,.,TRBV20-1,CSASFQFEQYF,TGCAGTGCTAGTTTTCAATTCGAGCAGTACTTC
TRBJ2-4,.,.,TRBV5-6,CASSPTGSNIQYF,TGTGCCAGCAGCCCAACAGGGAGCAACATTCAGTACTTC
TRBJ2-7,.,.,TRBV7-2,CASSLSRGNEQYF,TGTGCCAGCAGCTTGAGCAGGGGCAACGAGCAGTACTTC
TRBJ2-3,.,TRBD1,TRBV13,CASSTRTGVSTDTQYF,TGTGCCAGCAGCACAAGGACAGGGGTAAGCACAGATACGCAGTATTTT
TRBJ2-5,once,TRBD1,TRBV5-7,CASSPPGQGKETQYF,TGTGCCAGCAGCCCACCGGGACAGGGAAAAGAGACCCAGTACTTC
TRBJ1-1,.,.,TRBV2,CASSGSWERGDTEAFF,TGTGCCAGCAGTGGTTCCTGGGAAAGGGGCGACACTGAAGCTTTCTTT
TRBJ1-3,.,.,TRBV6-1,CASSASGNTIYF,TGTGCCAGCAGTGCTTCTGGAAACACCATATATTTT
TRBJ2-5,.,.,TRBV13,CASSLATSGSETQYF,TGTGCCAGCAGCTTAGCGACAAGCGGCTCGGAGACCCAGTACTTC
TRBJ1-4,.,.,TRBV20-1,CSARVGKLFF,TGCAGTGCTAGAGTCGGAAAACTGTTTTTT
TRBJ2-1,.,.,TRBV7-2,CASSSPSAVQFF,TGTGCCAGCAGCTCCCCGTCGGCAGTACAGTTCTTC
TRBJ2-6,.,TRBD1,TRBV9,CASRDRGSGANVLTF,TGTGCCAGCAGGGACAGGGGCTCTGGGGCCAACGTCCTGACTTTC
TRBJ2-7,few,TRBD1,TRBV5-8,CASSSFIGTGGYEQYF,TGTGCCAGCAGCTCCTTCATCGGGACAGGGGGCTACGAGCAGTACTTC
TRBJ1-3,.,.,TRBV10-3,CAINGGTRNTIYF,TGTGCCATCAACGGGGGGACTAGAAACACCATATATTTT
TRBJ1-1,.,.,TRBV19,CASSVEGTEAFF,TGTGCCAGTAGTGTGGAGGGCACTGAAGCTTTCTTT
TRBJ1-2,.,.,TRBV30,CAWSVQLDYGYTF,TGTGCCTGGAGTGTACAATTAGACTATGGCTACACCTTC
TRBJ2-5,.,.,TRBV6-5,CASRLTLIPETQYF,TGTGCCAGCAGGCTGACCTTAATTCCGGAGACCCAGTACTTC